This T cell receptor (beta chain) was sequenced during a study of CD8+ T cells in alopecia areata. A FACSAria was used to sort CD4+ and CD8+ T cells. These cells came from PBMCs. V lost 4 bases to trimming and J lost 6 bases, with 14 bases between them. Germline CDR1 is SGHRS and CDR2 is YFSETQ. The CDR3 spans 13 residues. Worth noting for this clone: No antigen is known for it.

Study results and caveats: Sharing of TCR sequences between patients (possibly for HLA-related reasons) was less clear than in mice. Clonality in lesional scalp, especially alopecia totalis/universalis, exceeded that of normal scalp. The study also sequences resident alphabeta T cells of normal skin in scalp samples.

RNA was extracted and reverse transcribed into cDNA as the sequencing template. The repertoire was sequenced with immunoSEQ multiplex PCR; TCRdb's copy has only in-frame clones and lacks some. The data hold more than 90,000 clones, with roughly two thirds observed a single time. Sequenced input: CD4+ T cells sorted from blood. The sequence was collected from a human donor in good health. The V call is TRBV5-1, the J call TRBJ2-7; the D gene is possibly TRBD1 (5 bases). CDR3 sequence reads: CASSGSRVLEQYF. In nucleotides, the CDR3 is TGCGCCAGCAGCGGAAGCAGGGTACTCGAGCAGTACTTC.